A single sample is the source of the 25 T cell receptor beta chains below, sequenced in a study of T cell repertoires and leukemia-associated antigens. Their antigens remain unidentified. MiXCR, applied by TCRdb to the 5' RACE reads, yields one record per CDR3 protein. The sample holds 12,000 or so distinct CDR3 sequences; about 41% are singletons and the top ten take 25% to 35%. Sequenced sample: CD3+ T cells sorted from blood and cultured. The receptor source for this set is a female donor in good health.

By share of the sample, this clonotype is medium-sized (0.01 to 0.1%). The chain carries TRBV29-1 and TRBJ1-1, with no clear D. Germline CDR1 and CDR2: SQVTM and ANQGSEA. Trimming stripped 7 bases from V and 0 bases from J, with 15 bases between. CDR3 size: 14 residues. The CDR3 reads CSASPDGMNTEAFF. The DNA for the CDR3 is TGCAGCGCCTCACCGGACGGAATGAACACTGAAGCTTTCTTT.

The table lists this clonotype with a few counts. The rearrangement uses TRBV20-1 and TRBJ2-1; no clear D gene. This CDR3 region has 14 residues. Trimming shortened V by 4 bases and J by 5 bases, and 15 bases separated the two germline ends. Germline lookup yields CDR1 DFQATT and CDR2 SNEGSKA (reference sequence). The CDR3 here is CSATPVSRHNEQFF. The CDR3 DNA is TGCAGTGCTACCCCCGTTTCGAGGCACAATGAGCAGTTCTTC.

Points on this clonotype: This CDR3 is missing its conserved last phenylalanine or tryptophan, likely due to a read error. No DNA is shown, since the ends of the CDR3 on it are uncertain; the CDR3 is the one TCRdb lists. J is TRBJ1-5 and V is TRBV21-1. TRBV21-1 counts as a pseudogene. The CDR3 region is 15 residues in length, termini included. The CDR3 loop is CASSKDEESNQPQHS.

A few counts support this clonotype. The gene calls are TRBV5-1 and TRBJ2-3, with D tentatively TRBD1 (6 bases). The length of the CDR3 is 14 residues. V lost 4 bases to trimming and J lost 1 base, with 10 bases between them. CDR1 SGHRS and CDR2 YFSETQ come from the germline V gene. The CDR3 region is CASSLRQGTDTQYF. The CDR3 bases are TGCGCCAGCAGCCTAAGACAGGGCACAGATACGCAGTATTTT.

This clonotype is a singleton in its sample. The chain carries TRBV18 and TRBJ2-7; possibly TRBD2 for D (6 bases). This CDR3 is built from 13 residues. Deletions cut 0 bases from V and 6 bases from J, with 9 bases between. Germline V gene data show CDR1 as KGHSH and CDR2 as LQKENI. CDR3 sequence: CASSPPGTPEQYF. As DNA, the CDR3 is TGTGCCAGCTCACCACCGGGGACTCCCGAGCAGTACTTC.

This clonotype has only a few counts. The chain couples TRBV11-2 to TRBJ2-7; D gene unclear. The CDR3 has 14 residues. CDR1 and CDR2 from the germline V gene are SGHAT and FQNNGV. The germline V and J ends were trimmed by 1 base and 2 bases, with 9 bases remaining between them. As DNA, the CDR3 is TGTGCCAGCAGCTTAGGAATGTCAGCCTACGAGCAGTACTTC. It specifies CASSLGMSAYEQYF.

This clonotype is termed medium-sized. The chain is built from TRBV9 and TRBJ2-1; possible D gene TRBD1, 6 bases. The germline V gene encodes CDR1 SGDLS and CDR2 YYNGEE. CDR3 length: 14 amino acids. V dropped 4 bases and J dropped 6 bases, with 14 bases sitting between them. CDR3 nucleotide sequence: TGTGCCAGCAGCCTATTTACAGGGTTCAATGAGCAGTTCTTC. Residues: CASSLFTGFNEQFF.

Many counts were recorded for this clonotype. The CDR3 nucleotides are TGTGCCAGCAGCTCCCATATGTCCAGTCAGCCCCAGCATTTT. This codes for CASSSHMSSQPQHF. The V and J genes are TRBV7-9 and TRBJ1-5; D not certain. The V gene lost 4 bases and the J gene lost 6 bases, with 13 bases spanning the gap. CDR1 SEHNR and CDR2 FQNEAQ come from the germline V gene (reference sequence). This CDR3 comprises 14 residues.

Many counts were recorded for this clonotype. The gene calls are TRBV6-2 or TRBV6-3 and TRBJ1-4, with a possible D match to TRBD1 (5 bases). The germline V and J ends were trimmed by 6 bases and 7 bases, with 18 bases remaining between them. Germline values: CDR1 MNHEY, CDR2 SVGEGT. The CDR3 is 15 residues long. Here the CDR3 DNA reads TGTGCCAGCAGCAGCCTAATAAGGACAAGTGAAAAACTGTTTTTT. This translates into CASSSLIRTSEKLFF.

About this clonotype itself: One end of the junction is discordant with germline, which a read error may explain. The chain couples TRBV5-1 to TRBJ2-7; the D gene is possibly TRBD1 (7 bases). Germline-derived CDR1 and CDR2 are SGHRS and YFSETQ. The CDR3 covers 15 residues. CDR3 DNA sequence: TGCGCCAGCAGCCTGACAGGGAGGAACACCGGGGAGCTGTACTTC. Amino acids: CASSLTGRNTGELYF.

The CDR3 loop is CASSLLVAGVYVAKNIQYF. CDR3 bases: TGTGCCAGCAGTTTGTTGGTAGCGGGAGTTTATGTAGCCAAAAACATTCAGTACTTC. The rearrangement links TRBV12-3 or TRBV12-4 to TRBJ2-4; TRBD2 matches 9 bases. Germline trimming cut 3 bases from V and 0 bases from J; bases unmatched to any gene: 12. The CDR3 consists of 19 residues.

The rearrangement joins TRBV19 to TRBJ2-6; D is unclear. Germline values: CDR1 LNHDA, CDR2 SQIVND (reference sequence). Trimming removed 9 bases from V and 0 bases from J, with 9 bases in between. This CDR3 spans 14 amino acids. CDR3 nucleotides: TGTGCCAGCACCAGGTTCTCTGGGGCCAACGTCCTGACTTTC. It codes for CASTRFSGANVLTF.

This clonotype was recorded many times. V usage is TRBV5-4 and J usage is TRBJ2-5, with 7 bases aligning to TRBD1. CDR1 and CDR2 from the germline V gene are SGHNT and YYREEE (reference sequence). Unmatched junction bases numbered 9, after V lost 0 bases and J lost 4 bases. The CDR3 length is 16 residues. CDR3 nucleotides: TGTGCCAGCAGCTTGGGGCAGGGGGTTACAGGAGAGACCCAGTACTTC. Amino acid sequence: CASSLGQGVTGETQYF.

In this sample, this clonotype turned up a few times. The chain couples TRBV5-1 to TRBJ2-7; D may correspond to TRBD1 or TRBD2 (5 bases each). V was cut by 4 bases and J by 0 bases, with 14 bases left in between. The germline V gene has CDR1 SGHRS and CDR2 YFSETQ. The length of the CDR3 is 15 residues. In DNA, the CDR3 is TGCGCCAGCAGCCGGGGCTACTCTAGCTCCTACGAGCAGTACTTC. Protein: CASSRGYSSSYEQYF.

The J gene is TRBJ2-7, the V gene TRBV29-1; D unresolved. Germline loops: CDR1 SQVTM, CDR2 ANQGSEA. This CDR3 is built from 12 residues. CDR3 amino acids: CSVEERGYEQCV. The CDR3 nucleotides read TGCAGCGTTGAAGAGCGAGGTTACGAGCAGTGCGTC.

J is TRBJ1-2 and V is TRBV6-5; 7 nucleotides match TRBD1. The germline V gene encodes CDR1 MNHEY and CDR2 SVGAGI. With 5 bases clipped from V and 7 bases from J, the junction kept 1 base outside the gene matches. This CDR3 is 11 amino acids long. CDR3 DNA sequence: TGTGCCAGCAGTCCAGGGGGTGGCTACACCTTC. Translated, it gives CASSPGGGYTF.

V usage is TRBV5-1 and J usage is TRBJ2-3; 9 bases are a match to TRBD2. Germline CDR1 is SGHRS and CDR2 is YFSETQ. This CDR3 region has 16 residues. Losses at the gene ends were 4 bases for V and 6 bases for J; bases not matched to a gene: 12. The CDR3 coding sequence is TGCGCCAGCAGCATGGCTAGCGGGACGGGGCGTGATACGCAGTATTTT. This codes for CASSMASGTGRDTQYF.

This chain uses TRBV5-1 with TRBJ2-1; TRBD1 might be the D (6 bases). CDR1 is SGHRS and CDR2 is YFSETQ in the germline V gene. Trimming stripped 0 bases from V and 5 bases from J, with 18 bases between. The CDR3 runs 17 residues. In nucleotides, the CDR3 is TGCGCCAGCAGCTTGGCAGGACAGACCTCAGGCCACAATGAGCAGTTCTTC. Translated, it gives CASSLAGQTSGHNEQFF. Based on the CDR3 plus reference TRBV5-1 and TRBJ2-1, the full variable domain is KAGVTQTPRYLIKTRGQQVTLSCSPISGHRSVSWYQQTPGQGLQFLFEYFSETQRNKGNFPGRFSGRQFSNSRSEMNVSTLELGDSALYLCASSLAGQTSGHNEQFFGPGTRLTVL.

The rearrangement joins TRBV2 to TRBJ2-2, with TRBD2 matching over 9 bases. The germline V gene encodes CDR1 SNHLY and CDR2 FYNNEI. Losses at the gene ends were 7 bases for V and 5 bases for J; bases not matched to a gene: 8. CDR3 length: 15 amino acids. The CDR3 loop reads CASTAGGGRTGELFF. The DNA of the CDR3 is TGTGCCAGCACAGCGGGAGGCGGAAGGACCGGGGAGCTGTTTTTT.

This clonotype was seen once. As the CDR3 is not closed by the conserved phenylalanine or tryptophan, this likely results from a read error. The rearrangement joins TRBV20-1 to TRBJ2-3, with 7 bases lining up with TRBD2. Germline trimming cut 5 bases from V and 2 bases from J; bases unmatched to any gene: 7. Looked up from germline, CDR1 is DFQATT and CDR2 is SNEGSKA (reference sequence). The CDR3 sequence is 14 residues long. The CDR3 region has the DNA TGCAGTGCTGCGGACGGGGGGTACACAGATACGCAGTATTCT. Its translation is CSAADGGYTDTQYS.

This clonotype was seen many times. The gene calls are TRBV11-2 and TRBJ2-1; 14 nucleotides align to TRBD2. The CDR3 has 20 residues. Germline lookup yields CDR1 SGHAT and CDR2 FQNNGV. V shed 0 bases, J shed 0 bases, and the junction held 7 bases outside the gene matches. CDR3 amino acids: CASSLDGTSGSRGSYNEQFF. The DNA for the CDR3 is TGTGCCAGCAGCTTAGACGGGACTAGCGGGAGTCGGGGCTCCTACAATGAGCAGTTCTTC.

In its sample, this clonotype was seen many times. V usage is TRBV12-3 or TRBV12-4 and J usage is TRBJ2-7; D remains unclear. V lost 1 base, J lost 4 bases, and 5 bases lay in between. This CDR3 spans 12 amino acids. CDR3 region: CASSLGRYEQYF. For the CDR3, the DNA is TGTGCCAGCAGTTTAGGTCGGTACGAGCAGTACTTC.

This chain joins TRBV6-2 or TRBV6-3 and TRBJ2-7; 11 positions match TRBD2. After removal of 2 bases from V and 0 bases from J, the junction contained 12 bases not matched to a gene. CDR3 length: 19 residues. From germline, CDR1 is MNHEY and CDR2 SVGEGT. This CDR3 reads CASSYRIRTSGLDSYEQYF. CDR3 sequence (DNA): TGTGCCAGCAGTTACCGCATTCGGACTAGCGGGTTAGACTCCTACGAGCAGTACTTC.

The CDR3, as DNA: TGTGCCAGCAGCCCGGCAGGGAACACCGGGGAGCTGTTTTTT. Residues: CASSPAGNTGELFF. The V gene is TRBV5-6, the J gene TRBJ2-2; the D is unclear. V lost 4 bases and J lost 1, with 8 bases in between. Germline V CDR1 and CDR2: SGHDT, YYEEEE. The CDR3 is made up of 14 amino acids.

V is TRBV5-1 and J is TRBJ2-7, with 9 bases aligning to TRBD2. V lost 5 bases and J lost 2; bases outside the gene matches: 11. Looked up from germline, CDR1 is SGHRS and CDR2 is YFSETQ. The CDR3 totals 16 residues. CDR3 amino acids: CASRSLTSGNPYEQYF. The CDR3 bases are TGCGCCAGCAGATCTCTGACTAGCGGAAATCCCTACGAGCAGTACTTC.